This T cell receptor beta chain was sequenced for a study of T cells after somatic rescue of genetic block. This table comes from immunoSEQ multiplex PCR, and its TCRdb copy is limited to in-frame clones, with some not included. The sample has roughly 70,000 clones; about 91% are singletons. CDR1 LNHNV and CDR2 YYDKDF come from the germline V gene (reference sequence). There are 14 residues in the CDR3. Trimming removed 1 base at V and 5 bases at J, with 12 bases between. The specimen was peripheral blood mononuclear cells (PBMCs). V and J are TRBV15 and TRBJ2-7; D possibly corresponds to TRBD2 (5 bases). This clonotype was sampled from a man in his forties. The chain's CDR3 is CATSRGVAFDEQYF. The CDR3 nucleotides read TGTGCCACCAGCAGAGGGGTAGCGTTCGACGAGCAGTACTTC.